Listed here are 25 T cell receptor beta chains from one sample, sequenced in a study of blood T cell repertoires in COVID-19 (dated by TCRdb to 2018 to 2021). Libraries were constructed by the immunoSEQ multiplex PCR assay. TCRdb obtained this table from immuneACCESS and retained in-frame rearrangements with V and J assigned. These tables miss some clones; where compared with another copy, unresolved V genes account for less than half of the shortfall, and the remainder is unexplained. For this sample the table gives tens of thousands of clones, of which about 76% were detected only once. The biggest ten clones account for roughly a fifth of the sample. Sequenced input: peripheral blood. Receptors were obtained from a man over 45 with active or convalescent COVID-19.

The gene calls are TRBV10-1 and TRBJ2-3, with D tentatively TRBD1 (5 bases). The CDR3 totals 13 residues. Per the germline V gene, CDR1 is WNHNN and CDR2 is SYGVQD (reference sequence). Trimming stripped 4 bases from V and 5 bases from J, with 10 bases between. CDR3 sequence (DNA): TGCGCCAGCAGTGTCTCGACAGAAGATACGCAGTATTTT. Amino acids: CASSVSTEDTQYF.

J is TRBJ1-5 and V is TRBV9; 9 nucleotides match TRBD1. With V trimmed by 7 bases and J by 1 base, 6 bases remained unmatched. The CDR3 runs to 15 residues. Looked up from germline, CDR1 is SGDLS and CDR2 is YYNGEE. CDR3 sequence (DNA): TGTGCCAGCCTGGACAGGGGCAGGAGCAATCAGCCCCAGCATTTT. It codes for CASLDRGRSNQPQHF.

The J gene is TRBJ2-1, the V gene TRBV7-8; 8 nucleotides align to TRBD2. The germline V gene has CDR1 SGHVS and CDR2 FQNEAQ. Unmatched junction bases numbered 8, after V lost 5 bases and J lost 2 bases. The CDR3 spans 16 residues. CDR3 region: CASSPILAGTYNEQFF. The DNA for the CDR3 is TGTGCCAGCAGCCCCATTTTAGCGGGAACCTACAATGAGCAGTTCTTC.

This chain links TRBV6-5 with TRBJ1-2; possible D gene TRBD1, 6 bases. Germline CDR1 reads MNHEY; CDR2 reads SVGAGI. V dropped 8 bases and J dropped 0 bases, with 10 bases sitting between them. The CDR3 sequence is 13 residues long. As DNA, the CDR3 is TGTGCCAGCGGACAGCAAGCTAACTATGGCTACACCTTC. Protein product: CASGQQANYGYTF.

V usage is TRBV2 and J usage is TRBJ2-5; 9 nucleotides match TRBD1. The ends lost 6 bases at V and 7 bases at J; junction bases unmatched: 3. This CDR3 comprises 12 residues. The V gene's germline CDR1 is SNHLY and CDR2 FYNNEI. CDR3 sequence (DNA): TGTGCCAGCAGGGACAGGGGTGGGACCCAGTACTTC. This gives the protein CASRDRGGTQYF.

The chain employs TRBV6-5 and TRBJ1-1, with D perhaps TRBD1 (5 bases). Germline V gene sequence: CDR1 MNHEY, CDR2 SVGAGI. CDR3 length equals 14 residues. V was pared by 6 bases and J by 5 bases, with 16 bases between. The CDR3 loop is CASSNTAGRTEAFF. The CDR3 region has the DNA TGTGCCAGCAGCAATACGGCGGGGCGGACTGAAGCTTTCTTT.

This clone was detected ten times or more. This rearrangement joins TRBV5-1 to TRBJ2-7; 8 bases line up with TRBD1. V trimming: 3 bases; J trimming: 4 bases; junction bases outside the gene matches: 6. The length of the CDR3 is 14 residues. The germline gives CDR1 SGHRS, CDR2 YFSETQ. For the CDR3, the DNA is TGCGCCAGCAGCTGGGACAGGATAGATTACGAGCAGTACTTC. Translating it yields CASSWDRIDYEQYF.

The chain recombines TRBV9 with TRBJ2-7, with 10 nucleotides matching TRBD2. J lost 2 bases, V lost 2 bases, and 4 bases had no gene match. Looked up from germline, CDR1 is SGDLS and CDR2 is YYNGEE. The CDR3 length is 15 residues. Here the CDR3 DNA reads TGTGCCAGCAGCGTTAGCGGGGGGTTTACCTACGAGCAGTACTTC. Protein product: CASSVSGGFTYEQYF.

Only a few counts were recorded for this clone. The chain links TRBV7-2 to TRBJ1-6, with TRBD1 matching over 10 bases. CDR1 is SGHTA, CDR2 FQGNSA, per germline. J lost 10 bases, V lost 2 bases, and 5 bases had no gene match. The CDR3 has 15 residues. The CDR3 loop reads CASSLQGQGGSPLHF. In DNA form, the CDR3 reads TGTGCCAGCAGCTTACAAGGACAGGGGGGATCACCCCTCCACTTT.

The chain combines TRBV9 with TRBJ2-5; TRBD2 aligns across 10 bases. Per the germline V gene, CDR1 is SGDLS and CDR2 is YYNGEE. The CDR3 runs to 14 residues. J was trimmed by 3 bases and V by 5 bases; bases with no gene match: 4. Here the CDR3 reads CASSTGLAEETQYF. The CDR3 DNA reads TGTGCCAGCAGTACCGGACTAGCGGAAGAGACCCAGTACTTC.

This clone showed up just a few times. The J gene is TRBJ1-6, the V gene TRBV4-1, with 7 bases matching TRBD1. V was clipped by 4 bases and J by 6 bases; unmatched bases: 6. The CDR3 is 15 amino acids. Germline V gene data show CDR1 as MGHRA and CDR2 as YSYEKL. The CDR3: CASSPAGTANSPLHF. The CDR3 DNA sequence: TGCGCCAGCAGCCCAGCCGGGACAGCTAATTCACCCCTCCACTTT.

This clone was observed a handful of times. The chain employs TRBV9 and TRBJ2-1; 8 bases fit TRBD2. CDR1 and CDR2 from the germline V gene are SGDLS and YYNGEE. This CDR3 spans 15 amino acids. Trimming took 1 base from V and 5 from J; bases not matched to a gene: 5. This CDR3 reads CASSVSGGRNNEQFF. As DNA, the CDR3 is TGTGCCAGCAGCGTATCTGGCGGGAGGAACAATGAGCAGTTCTTC.

V and J are TRBV21-1 and TRBJ1-2. TRBV21-1 is designated a pseudogene. CDR3 length equals 14 residues. CDR3 coding DNA: TGTGCCAGCAGCAAAGATGCGGGGAGTGATGGCTACACCTTC. It yields the protein CASSKDAGSDGYTF.

This clone was counted between two and nine times. The chain is built from TRBV2 and TRBJ2-7, with D possibly matching TRBD1 (6 bases). Trimming took 3 bases from V and 0 from J, leaving 12 bases between them. CDR3 length: 15 residues. Germline values: CDR1 SNHLY, CDR2 FYNNEI. CDR3 DNA sequence: TGTGCCAGCAGTGAGGACAGACCGAGCTCCTACGAGCAGTACTTC. It translates to CASSEDRPSSYEQYF.

This clone was seen more than once but under ten times. V is TRBV13 and J is TRBJ2-2, with D maybe TRBD1 (5 bases). Deletions cut 0 bases from V and 6 bases from J, with 14 bases between. The CDR3 contains 16 residues. In germline, CDR1 is PRHDT, CDR2 FYEKMQ (reference sequence). CDR3 sequence: CASSLGPGSGSGELFF. CDR3 DNA: TGTGCCAGCAGCTTAGGTCCAGGGTCAGGGTCCGGGGAGCTGTTTTTT.

The DNA for the CDR3 is TGCAGCGTTGAAGGTCTGTCCTCAAAGCCATACGAGCAGTACTTC. Amino acids: CSVEGLSSKPYEQYF. The chain uses TRBV29-1 and TRBJ2-7; no definite D call. The CDR3 length is 15 residues. V lost 1 base, J lost 4 bases, and 17 bases lay in between. Per germline, CDR1 SQVTM and CDR2 ANQGSEA.

The gene calls are TRBV30 and TRBJ1-2; the D is unclear. CDR1 and CDR2 (germline): GTSNPN, SVGIG (reference sequence). The germline V and J ends were trimmed by 4 bases and 8 bases, with 14 bases remaining between them. The CDR3 has 12 amino acids. CDR3 loop: CAWTGSYGGYTF. The CDR3 bases are TGTGCCTGGACGGGTTCATACGGGGGCTACACCTTC. The full variable domain, with the rest looked up from reference TRBV30 and TRBJ1-2, is SQTIHQWPATLVQPVGSPLSLECTVEGTSNPNLYWYRQAAGRGLQLLFYSVGIGQISSEVPQNLSASRPQDRQFILSSKKLLLSDSGFYLCAWTGSYGGYTFGSGTRLTVV.

CDR3 in amino acids: CASSLQGHTNEKLFF. In DNA form, the CDR3 reads TGTGCCAGCAGCCTACAGGGGCATACAAATGAAAAACTGTTTTTT. V gene TRBV5-6 combines with J gene TRBJ1-4; 7 bases are shared with TRBD1. The germline V gene has CDR1 SGHDT and CDR2 YYEEEE. There are 15 residues in the CDR3. Germline trimming cut 4 bases from V and 5 bases from J; bases unmatched to any gene: 8.

The chain employs TRBV29-1 and TRBJ1-4; 8 bases line up with TRBD1. Trimming at V came to 5 bases and at J to 4 bases, leaving 9 bases not matched to a gene. The CDR3 spans 15 residues. CDR1 and CDR2 from the germline V gene are SQVTM and ANQGSEA. CDR3 nucleotide sequence: TGCAGCGTTAAAGGCGGGGGACAGGTTAATGAAAAACTGTTTTTT. As protein: CSVKGGGQVNEKLFF.

The table lists this clone with a count of one. The rearrangement links TRBV2 to TRBJ2-3; tentatively, D is TRBD1 (5 bases). The V end was cut by 9 bases, the J end by 2 bases, with 9 bases between. Germline CDR1 reads SNHLY; CDR2 reads FYNNEI. This CDR3 is 12 amino acids long. The CDR3 protein is CASRQITDTQYF. The CDR3 coding sequence is TGTGCCAGTAGACAGATCACAGATACGCAGTATTTT.

The chain couples TRBV30 to TRBJ1-6; D is uncertain. Germline V gives CDR1 GTSNPN, CDR2 SVGIG (reference sequence). This CDR3 has 15 amino acids. V was clipped by 0 bases and J by 7 bases, with 13 bases between them. The CDR3 region has the DNA TGTGCCTGGAGTGTACGGTCGGGAAGCAATTCACCCCTCCACTTT. Translation: CAWSVRSGSNSPLHF.

V and J are TRBV12-3 or TRBV12-4 and TRBJ2-7; the D is unclear. This CDR3 is built from 11 residues. V was trimmed by 6 bases and J by 3 bases, leaving 6 bases between them. The CDR3 loop reads CASSLYYEQYF. The CDR3 DNA reads as TGTGCCAGCAGCTTATACTACGAGCAGTACTTC.

This clone was found a few times. This chain uses TRBV5-1 with TRBJ1-2; 7 nucleotides match TRBD1. This CDR3 spans 14 amino acids. V shed 4 bases and J 0 bases; nucleotides not matched to a gene: 3. Germline V gene lookup returns CDR1 SGHRS and CDR2 YFSETQ. The chain's CDR3 is CASSPGTANYGYTF. The CDR3, as DNA: TGCGCCAGCAGCCCAGGGACAGCTAACTATGGCTACACCTTC.

The rearrangement links TRBV5-4 to TRBJ1-1; D may be TRBD1 (5 bases). Germline V gives CDR1 SGHNT, CDR2 YYREEE (reference sequence). The CDR3 has 16 amino acids. V lost 4 bases, J lost 1 base, and 17 bases lay in between. The CDR3 DNA sequence: TGTGCCAGCAGCGGGGCCCACCTAATAGGGAACACTGAAGCTTTCTTT. Translating it yields CASSGAHLIGNTEAFF. Full variable domain (missing parts from reference TRBV5-4 and TRBJ1-1): ETGVTQSPTHLIKTRGQQVTLRCSSQSGHNTVSWYQQALGQGPQFIFQYYREEENGRGNFPPRFSGLQFPNYSSELNVNALELDDSALYLCASSGAHLIGNTEAFFGQGTRLTVV.

This clone has only a few counts. The chain couples TRBV14 to TRBJ2-2; TRBD1 is a possible D gene (5 bases). V lost 4 bases and J lost 0, with 12 bases in between. The CDR3 loop spans 16 amino acids. CDR1 is SGHDN, CDR2 FVKESK, per germline. This CDR3 is CASSLVRAPNTGELFF. The CDR3 DNA reads as TGTGCCAGCAGCCTGGTCAGGGCCCCGAACACCGGGGAGCTGTTTTTT. Together with reference TRBV14 and TRBJ2-2, the CDR3 gives the full variable domain: EAGVTQFPSHSVIEKGQTVTLRCDPISGHDNLYWYRRVMGKEIKFLLHFVKESKQDESGMPNNRFLAERTGGTYSTLKVQPAELEDSGVYFCASSLVRAPNTGELFFGEGSRLTVL.